This T cell receptor (beta chain) is drawn from a study of blood T cell repertoires in COVID-19. Methods used by the authors: Amplification of reference gene primers was used by the study to estimate nucleated cell counts. Sequencing was performed with immunoSEQ multiplex PCR; in TCRdb, only in-frame clones are kept and a portion is missing. For V, J and clone size, that table is used; D and trimming come from the DNA. The sample holds 73,000 or so clones, about 91% seen once. The germline V and J ends were trimmed by 5 bases and 5 bases, with 15 bases remaining between them. The CDR3 loop spans 15 amino acids. CDR1 and CDR2 (germline): MDHEN, SYDVKM.

Material for sequencing was peripheral blood. This chain joins TRBV28 and TRBJ2-2; no definite D call. The sequence was obtained from a human donor with active COVID-19. The donor label of this sample is uncertain. CDR3 loop: CASSPPLIATGELFF. CDR3 nucleotides: TGTGCCAGCAGTCCCCCTTTGATAGCAACCGGGGAGCTGTTTTTT.